Given below is one T cell receptor beta chain in context. This sample is drawn from a study of OX40 agonist ivuxolimab in advanced cancers. Study context: The mean age was 60 years, ranging from about 23 to 85, with 65% to 85% of participants male. Three patients, one with hepatocellular carcinoma and two with cutaneous melanoma, achieved partial responses.

There are 15 residues in the CDR3. CDR1 and CDR2 from the germline V gene are SGHTA and FQGNSA. The V gene end was trimmed by 5 bases and the J gene end by 6 bases; junction bases not matched to a gene: 8. Libraries were prepared by immunoSEQ multiplex PCR; TCRdb keeps only in-frame clonotypes and omits some of them. The sample contains about 80,000 clones, around 90% of which appear only once. The receptor was isolated from an adult with an advanced solid tumor such as melanoma, head and neck, liver or kidney cancer. This chain uses TRBV7-2 with TRBJ2-2, with 8 bases identical to TRBD1. The input for sequencing was CD4+ or CD8+ T cells sorted from blood, taken in a trial of the OX40 agonist ivuxolimab. Here the CDR3 reads CASSARDRKAGELFF. The CDR3 bases are TGTGCCAGCAGCGCCAGGGACAGGAAAGCCGGGGAGCTGTTTTTT.